This record covers a single T cell receptor (beta chain). The CDR3 is 14 amino acids. With 4 bases clipped from V and 4 bases from J, the junction kept 9 bases outside the gene matches. CDR1 and CDR2 from the germline V gene are GTSNPN and SVGIG (reference sequence). This specimen comes from a study of shared clonotypes between healthy human individuals. The assay was immunoSEQ multiplex PCR, and TCRdb's table has in-frame clones only and misses some. The table shows tens of thousands of clones, with 60% to 70% occurring only once. Sequences were obtained from memory CD8+ T cells sorted from blood. Subset given: CD45RO+ cells pooled with CCR7-negative TemRA cells. This chain links TRBV30 with TRBJ1-2, with 7 bases matching TRBD1. The sequence was collected from a man aged 25-45 years in good health. CDR3 residues: CAWTTTGRSYGYTF. CDR3 nucleotides: TGTGCCTGGACCACGACAGGGAGGTCCTATGGCTACACCTTC.